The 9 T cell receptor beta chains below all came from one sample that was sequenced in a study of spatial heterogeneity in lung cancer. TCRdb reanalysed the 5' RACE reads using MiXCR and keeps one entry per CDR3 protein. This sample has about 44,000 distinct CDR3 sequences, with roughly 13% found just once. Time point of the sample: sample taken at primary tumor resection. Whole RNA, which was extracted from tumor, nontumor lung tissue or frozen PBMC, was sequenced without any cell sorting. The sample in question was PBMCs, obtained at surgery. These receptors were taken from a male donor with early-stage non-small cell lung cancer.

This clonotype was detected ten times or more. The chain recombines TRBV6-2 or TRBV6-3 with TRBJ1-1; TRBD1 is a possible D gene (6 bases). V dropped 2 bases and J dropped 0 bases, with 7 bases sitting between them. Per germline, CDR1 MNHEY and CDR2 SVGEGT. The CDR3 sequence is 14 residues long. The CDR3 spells CASSYGTMNTEAFF. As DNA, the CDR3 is TGTGCCAGCAGTTACGGGACAATGAACACTGAAGCTTTCTTT.

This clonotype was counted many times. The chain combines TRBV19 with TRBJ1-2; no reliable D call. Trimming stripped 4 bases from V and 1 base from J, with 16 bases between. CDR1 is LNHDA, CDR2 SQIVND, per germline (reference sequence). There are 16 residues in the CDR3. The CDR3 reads CASSTENGRSNYGYTF. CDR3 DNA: TGTGCCAGTAGTACCGAAAACGGACGGAGTAACTATGGCTACACCTTC.

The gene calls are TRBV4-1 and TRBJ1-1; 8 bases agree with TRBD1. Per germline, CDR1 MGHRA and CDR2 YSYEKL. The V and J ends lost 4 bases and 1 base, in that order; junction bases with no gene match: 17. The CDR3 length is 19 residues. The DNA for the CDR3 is TGCGCCAGCAGCCGCCTATCCGGACAGGGCAACGAGCCGAACACTGAAGCTTTCTTT. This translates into CASSRLSGQGNEPNTEAFF.

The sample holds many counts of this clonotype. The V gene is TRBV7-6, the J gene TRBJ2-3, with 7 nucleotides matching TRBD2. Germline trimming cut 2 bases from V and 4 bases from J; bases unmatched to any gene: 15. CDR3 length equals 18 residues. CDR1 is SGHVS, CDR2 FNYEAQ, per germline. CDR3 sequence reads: CASSLFNGGEGGADTQYF. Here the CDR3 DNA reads TGTGCCAGCAGCTTATTTAACGGCGGGGAGGGTGGAGCAGATACGCAGTATTTT.

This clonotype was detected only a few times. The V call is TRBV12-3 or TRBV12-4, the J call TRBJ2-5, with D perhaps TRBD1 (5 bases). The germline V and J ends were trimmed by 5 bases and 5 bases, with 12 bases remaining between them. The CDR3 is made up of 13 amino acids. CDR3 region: CASSAQGRETQYF. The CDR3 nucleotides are TGTGCCAGCAGTGCCCAGGGCCGGGAGACCCAGTACTTC.

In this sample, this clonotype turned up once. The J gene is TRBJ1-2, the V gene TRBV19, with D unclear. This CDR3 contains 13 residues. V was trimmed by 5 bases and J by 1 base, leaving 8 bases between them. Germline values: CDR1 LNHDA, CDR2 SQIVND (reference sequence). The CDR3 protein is CASSFTLNYGYTF. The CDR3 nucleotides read TGTGCCAGTAGTTTCACCCTTAACTATGGCTACACCTTC.

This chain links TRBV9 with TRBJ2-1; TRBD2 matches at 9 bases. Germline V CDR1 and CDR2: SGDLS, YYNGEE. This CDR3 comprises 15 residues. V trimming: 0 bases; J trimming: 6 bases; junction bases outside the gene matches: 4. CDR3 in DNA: TGTGCCAGCAGCGTAGAAGGCGGGAGGGCCAATGAGCAGTTCTTC. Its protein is CASSVEGGRANEQFF.

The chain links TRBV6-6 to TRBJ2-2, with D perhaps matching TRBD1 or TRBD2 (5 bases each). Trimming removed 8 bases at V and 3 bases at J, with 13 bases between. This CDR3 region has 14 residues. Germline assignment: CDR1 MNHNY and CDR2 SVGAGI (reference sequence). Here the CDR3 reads CASGSGAYTGELFF. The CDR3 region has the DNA TGTGCCAGCGGATCCGGGGCATACACCGGGGAGCTGTTTTTT.

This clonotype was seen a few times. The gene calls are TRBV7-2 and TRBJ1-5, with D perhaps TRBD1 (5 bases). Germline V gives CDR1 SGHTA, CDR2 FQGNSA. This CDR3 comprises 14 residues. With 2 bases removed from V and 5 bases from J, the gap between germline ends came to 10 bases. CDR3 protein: CASSLMGRDQPQHF. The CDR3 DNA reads TGTGCCAGCAGCTTAATGGGCAGGGATCAGCCCCAGCATTTT. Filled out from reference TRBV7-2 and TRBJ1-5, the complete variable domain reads GAGVSQSPSNKVTEKGKDVELRCDPISGHTALYWYRQSLGQGLEFLIYFQGNSAPDKSGLPSDRFSAERTGGSVSTLTIQRTQQEDSAVYLCASSLMGRDQPQHFGDGTRLSIL.